Below, 10 T cell receptor beta chains from the same sample are listed, as sequenced in a study of T cell repertoires in cytomegalovirus infection (dated by TCRdb to the late 2010s). The sequencer was an Illumina HiSeq 1500. TCRdb trimmed the raw reads at Q25, called clones with MiXCR and kept productive beta chains. Entries that share a CDR3 protein sequence are merged under the most common genes and DNA. The sample data list about 490,000 distinct CDR3 sequences, and 16% of these were observed just once. Of the sample, roughly a quarter falls within the top ten clones. Sequencing input: CD8+ T cells from PBMCs. The receptors stem from a human donor in good health (CMV status not recorded). Some clones in this sample may be carry-over from other donors' samples.

V usage is TRBV20-1 and J usage is TRBJ1-2, with D hard to call. CDR1 DFQATT and CDR2 SNEGSKA come from the germline V gene (reference sequence). This CDR3 is built from 13 residues. Trimming cost V 8 bases and J 0 bases, with 13 bases left between them. CDR3: CSRENEANYGYTF. In nucleotides, the CDR3 is TGCAGTAGGGAGAACGAAGCTAACTATGGCTACACCTTC.

This clonotype was detected a few times. The chain employs TRBV27 and TRBJ1-3; D remains ambiguous. This CDR3 spans 13 amino acids. V gave up 6 bases and J gave up 4 bases, with 10 bases separating them. Germline assignment: CDR1 MNHEY and CDR2 SMNVEV (reference sequence). CDR3 DNA sequence: TGTGCCAGCAGCCCCGGGCCGGGAAACACCATATATTTT. Encoded protein: CASSPGPGNTIYF.

This clonotype showed up many times. This sequence joins TRBV5-4 and TRBJ2-1; the D gene is possibly TRBD2 (5 bases). The CDR3 length is 15 residues. V lost 1 base and J 2 bases, leaving 10 bases between the germline ends. Germline V lookup: CDR1 SGHNT, CDR2 YYREEE (reference sequence). CDR3 in amino acids: CASSLFEGPYNEQFF. CDR3 in DNA: TGTGCCAGCAGCTTGTTTGAGGGCCCCTACAATGAGCAGTTCTTC.

The genes are TRBV27 and TRBJ2-7, with 7 bases lining up with TRBD2. The germline V gene encodes CDR1 MNHEY and CDR2 SMNVEV (reference sequence). CDR3 length: 14 residues. Trimming took 0 bases from V and 3 from J; bases not matched to a gene: 2. The CDR3 sequence is CASSLSGLYYEQYF. The DNA of the CDR3 is TGTGCCAGCAGTTTATCGGGACTATACTACGAGCAGTACTTC.

This clonotype was found many times. The chain combines TRBV7-9 with TRBJ2-1; a possible D gene is TRBD2 (5 bases). This CDR3 is 12 amino acids long. Trimming shortened V by 5 bases and J by 5 bases, and 7 bases separated the two germline ends. Germline V lookup: CDR1 SEHNR, CDR2 FQNEAQ (reference sequence). CDR3 protein: CASSPTNNEQFF. The CDR3 DNA is TGTGCCAGCAGCCCGACTAACAATGAGCAGTTCTTC.

A remark on this clonotype: An end of the junction does not agree with germline; a read error may underlie this. The chain is built from TRBV4-1 and TRBJ1-5, with D unresolved. The germline V gene encodes CDR1 MGHRA and CDR2 YSYEKL. This CDR3 has 13 residues. The CDR3 protein is CASSQDWAQPQHF. The CDR3 DNA follows: TGTGCCAGCAGCCAAGATTGGGCCCAGCCCCAGCATTTT.

As to this clonotype: This may stem from a read error, because a much larger clone lies one nucleotide away. The V call is TRBV6-5, the J call TRBJ1-1; tentative D call: TRBD1 (5 bases). The germline V gene encodes CDR1 MNHEY and CDR2 SVGAGI. The CDR3 is 15 amino acids. CDR3 nucleotide sequence: TGTGCCAGCAGTCCCCGTGGGACGGCGAACGCTGAAGCTTTCTTT. Translation: CASSPRGTANAEAFF.

This clonotype came up once. V usage is TRBV20-1 and J usage is TRBJ2-2; 7 bases agree with TRBD1. There are 18 residues in the CDR3. Germline V CDR1 and CDR2: DFQATT, SNEGSKA (reference sequence). V gave up 0 bases and J gave up 4 bases; unmatched junction bases: 14. In DNA form, the CDR3 reads TGCAGTGCTAGAGATCTCACAGGGGACGTTCGTAGCACCGGGGAGCTGTTTTTT. Its protein product is CSARDLTGDVRSTGELFF.

This clonotype turned up a few times. CDR3 sequence reads: CASSFSAGARAQHF. The CDR3 bases are TGTGCCAGCAGTTTTTCAGCAGGCGCTAGGGCCCAGCATTTT. J is TRBJ1-5 and V is TRBV27; D is ambiguous. Germline values: CDR1 MNHEY, CDR2 SMNVEV (reference sequence). The V end lost 3 bases, the J end lost 11 bases, and 17 bases lay between the germline ends. This CDR3 comprises 14 residues.

Ten or more counts support this clonotype. This chain links TRBV27 with TRBJ1-2; a possible D gene is TRBD1 (6 bases). CDR1 MNHEY and CDR2 SMNVEV come from the germline V gene (reference sequence). Trimming removed 0 bases from V and 4 bases from J, with 15 bases in between. CDR3 length: 16 amino acids. CDR3 region: CASSLSWGGAGYGYTF. The CDR3 region has the DNA TGTGCCAGCAGTTTATCTTGGGGGGGCGCGGGCTATGGCTACACCTTC.